This entry describes one T cell receptor beta chain. What it binds is not known. There are 15 residues in the CDR3. V shed 7 bases and J shed 4 bases, with 16 bases lying between them. Germline assignment: CDR1 SNHLY and CDR2 FYNNEI. Clones were read by immunoSEQ multiplex PCR, and TCRdb kept only the in-frame ones, dropping some. The repertoire consists of 150,000 to 170,000 clones, with around 90% occurring once and the leading ten covering 2.5% to 4%. The sample comes from a study of T cell responses to AZD1222 COVID-19 vaccine. General study findings and limits: After the peak T cell response, and only then, were repertoires sampled. Epitopes outside B.1.351 and B.1.1.7 mutated regions reportedly drew nearly half of spike TCRs. Donors skewed white British and female; clonal diversity was possibly underestimated. The study identified only six AZD1222 recipients as seropositive at baseline.

The sequencing used peripheral blood, collected on day 0 of AZD1222 vaccination. The rearrangement uses TRBV2 and TRBJ1-4; D possibly corresponds to TRBD1 (5 bases). This clonotype was sampled from an adult in good health. CDR3 nucleotide sequence: TGTGCCAGCACCCTTGGGGCAGGGATTAATGAAAAACTGTTTTTT. It yields the protein CASTLGAGINEKLFF.